These 24 T cell receptor beta chains came from one sample sequenced in a study of shared clonotypes between healthy human individuals. TCRdb's table, derived via immunoSEQ multiplex PCR, lists solely in-frame clones and lacks some. The sample gives about 2.4 million clones, roughly 92% of which show up once; more than 0.12% is in the top ten. Sequenced sample: naive CD4+ T cells sorted from blood. Regarding subset: CD45RA+ positively selected. Receptors were obtained from a man younger than 30 in good health.

The rearrangement uses TRBV7-8 and TRBJ2-7; D is unresolved. This CDR3 is 14 amino acids long. With 3 bases removed from V and 3 bases from J, the gap between germline ends came to 12 bases. Germline V lookup: CDR1 SGHVS, CDR2 FQNEAQ. CDR3 protein: CASSFLGGDYEQYF. CDR3 DNA: TGTGCCAGCAGCTTTTTAGGCGGTGACTACGAGCAGTACTTC.

This sequence joins TRBV6-1 and TRBJ2-7; D could derive from TRBD1 or TRBD2 (5 bases each). V gave up 7 bases and J gave up 6 bases, with 13 bases separating them. The length of the CDR3 is 12 residues. Germline V gene lookup returns CDR1 MNHNS and CDR2 SASEGT. CDR3 DNA sequence: TGTGCCAGCACGCTTGGGGGTGGCGAGCAGTACTTC. It specifies CASTLGGGEQYF.

On this clone: The same CDR3 arises from other DNA sequences in this sample as well. V gene TRBV7-2 combines with J gene TRBJ2-1; D is undetermined. CDR1 and CDR2 (germline): SGHTA, FQGNSA. V was cut by 1 base and J by 1 base, with 8 bases left in between. CDR3 length: 15 residues. CDR3 region: CASSLDRASYNEQFF. CDR3 sequence (DNA): TGTGCCAGCAGCTTAGATAGGGCATCCTACAATGAGCAGTTCTTC.

CDR3 in amino acids: CASSPRGANEAFF. CDR3 coding DNA: TGTGCCAGCAGCCCCCGTGGCGCTAATGAAGCTTTCTTT. The chain carries TRBV9 and TRBJ1-1; D unresolved. Trimming took 4 bases from V and 7 from J, leaving 14 bases between them. The CDR3 has 13 residues. CDR1 and CDR2 from the germline V gene are SGDLS and YYNGEE.

The count of this clone is one. At one end the junction does not follow the germline gene, possibly because of a read error. J is TRBJ2-2 and V is TRBV5-4; TRBD1 might be the D (6 bases). Germline V lookup: CDR1 SGHNT, CDR2 YYREEE (reference sequence). The CDR3 extends over 14 amino acids. Here the CDR3 DNA reads TGTGCCAGCAGCGCCGGACAGAACTCCGGGGAGCTGTTTTTT. Translated, it gives CASSAGQNSGELFF.

V and J are TRBV2 and TRBJ2-1, with D perhaps matching TRBD2 (6 bases). The germline CDR1 and CDR2 sequences are SNHLY and FYNNEI. CDR3 length: 16 amino acids. The V and J ends lost 5 bases and 0 bases respectively, with 14 bases between them. In nucleotides, the CDR3 is TGTGCCAGCAGTCTTTCGGGACTTAACTCCTACAATGAGCAGTTCTTC. Its translation is CASSLSGLNSYNEQFF.

This clone showed up just once. The rearrangement links TRBV9 to TRBJ1-2; D may be TRBD1 (5 bases). Looked up from germline, CDR1 is SGDLS and CDR2 is YYNGEE. The V and J ends lost 4 bases and 3 bases respectively, with 13 bases between them. CDR3 length: 14 amino acids. In nucleotides, the CDR3 is TGTGCCAGCAGCACCCAGGGAGGGTACTATGGCTACACCTTC. Translating it yields CASSTQGGYYGYTF.

This chain connects TRBV6-5 to TRBJ2-1; 10 bases match TRBD1. The CDR3 covers 16 residues. Germline CDR1 MNHEY, CDR2 SVGAGI. Trimming took 4 bases from V and 8 from J; bases not matched to a gene: 11. The DNA for the CDR3 is TGTGCCAGCAGTTTTTTACCGGGACAGGGGAAAGATGAGCAGTTCTTC. This translates into CASSFLPGQGKDEQFF.

The chain is built from TRBV7-9 and TRBJ2-1, with 13 positions matching TRBD2. The length of the CDR3 is 15 residues. V shed 5 bases, J shed 7 bases, and the junction held 5 bases outside the gene matches. The V gene's germline CDR1 is SEHNR and CDR2 FQNEAQ (reference sequence). DNA for the CDR3: TGTGCCAGCAGCCCCCCGGGACTAGCGGGAAATGAGCAGTTCTTC. Its translation is CASSPPGLAGNEQFF.

The chain couples TRBV7-8 to TRBJ2-1; no definite D call. V gave up 0 bases and J gave up 4 bases, with 16 bases separating them. Per the germline V gene, CDR1 is SGHVS and CDR2 is FQNEAQ. The CDR3 consists of 17 residues. This CDR3 reads CASSLAPSARAYNEQFF. The CDR3 DNA sequence: TGTGCCAGCAGCTTAGCGCCGAGTGCTAGAGCTTACAATGAGCAGTTCTTC.

The chain uses TRBV19 and TRBJ2-1; TRBD2 matches at 10 bases. The V gene end was trimmed by 5 bases and the J gene end by 4 bases; junction bases not matched to a gene: 5. The CDR3 contains 15 residues. The V gene's germline CDR1 is LNHDA and CDR2 SQIVND (reference sequence). CDR3 DNA: TGTGCCAGTAGTCCAAGCGGGGGGGCGTACAATGAGCAGTTCTTC. The encoded protein is CASSPSGGAYNEQFF. The full variable domain, completed using reference TRBV19 and TRBJ2-1, is DGGITQSPKYLFRKEGQNVTLSCEQNLNHDAMYWYRQDPGQGLRLIYYSQIVNDFQKGDIAEGYSVSREKKESFPLTVTSAQKNPTAFYLCASSPSGGAYNEQFFGPGTRLTVL.

V gene TRBV30 combines with J gene TRBJ2-3; 10 bases are shared with TRBD2. CDR3 length equals 15 residues. Trimming removed 3 bases from V and 2 bases from J; junction bases left unmatched: 5. Germline-derived CDR1 and CDR2 are GTSNPN and SVGIG (reference sequence). The CDR3 sequence: CAWSKRGGYTDTQYF. DNA for the CDR3: TGTGCCTGGAGCAAGCGGGGGGGCTACACAGATACGCAGTATTTT.

In its sample, this clone was seen once. This chain uses TRBV7-2 with TRBJ1-1; possible D gene TRBD1, 6 bases. CDR1 is SGHTA, CDR2 FQGNSA, per germline. The CDR3 runs 16 residues. V was clipped by 3 bases and J by 0 bases, with 14 bases between them. The CDR3 DNA sequence: TGTGCCAGCAGCTTGGGGACATACCACTTGAACACTGAAGCTTTCTTT. This codes for CASSLGTYHLNTEAFF.

The J gene is TRBJ1-5, the V gene TRBV25-1, with D unresolved. The CDR3 covers 13 residues. Germline assignment: CDR1 MGHDK and CDR2 SYGVNS. Trimming pared 6 bases from V and 2 bases from J, leaving 8 bases between. Here the CDR3 reads CASRPGGNQPQHF. Written as DNA, the CDR3 is TGTGCCAGCAGGCCGGGAGGCAATCAGCCCCAGCATTTT.

The chain employs TRBV6-1 and TRBJ2-1; 7 bases map to TRBD2. J lost 0 bases, V lost 7 bases, and 3 bases had no gene match. This CDR3 region has 14 residues. CDR1 and CDR2 (germline): MNHNS, SASEGT. The CDR3 loop is CASTGGFSYNEQFF. In nucleotides, the CDR3 is TGTGCCAGCACCGGGGGGTTCTCCTACAATGAGCAGTTCTTC.

The V gene is TRBV30, the J gene TRBJ1-4, with 9 bases identical to TRBD1. This CDR3 contains 14 residues. Germline CDR1 and CDR2: GTSNPN and SVGIG (reference sequence). V gave up 3 bases and J gave up 10 bases; unmatched junction bases: 9. The CDR3 spells CAWSRDRAEGKLFF. The CDR3 bases are TGTGCCTGGAGCCGGGACAGGGCCGAAGGAAAACTGTTTTTT.

The V call is TRBV7-2, the J call TRBJ2-7; D is uncertain. Germline CDR1 reads SGHTA; CDR2 reads FQGNSA. Trimming cost V 1 base and J 6 bases, with 13 bases left between them. The CDR3 covers 14 residues. The CDR3 region has the DNA TGTGCCAGCAGCTTAGGACGGACCCCCCTCGAGCAGTACTTC. Translated, it gives CASSLGRTPLEQYF.

A word on this clone: The same CDR3 also results from other DNA sequences found in this sample. The chain carries TRBV18 and TRBJ2-5; weak D call: TRBD1 (5 bases). Germline CDR1 reads KGHSH; CDR2 reads LQKENI. Trimming took off 2 bases at V and 4 bases at J, with 8 bases between the two ends. The CDR3 sequence is 13 residues long. CDR3 residues: CASSPDRSETQYF. Written as DNA, the CDR3 is TGTGCCAGCTCACCAGACAGATCAGAGACCCAGTACTTC.

For this clone: The same CDR3 also results from other DNA sequences found in this sample. V gene TRBV6-1 combines with J gene TRBJ2-7; TRBD2 matches 11 bases. This CDR3 contains 15 residues. V gave up 6 bases and J gave up 4 bases; unmatched junction bases: 8. Germline CDR1 reads MNHNS; CDR2 reads SASEGT. The CDR3 is CASSSGTSGTYEQYF. CDR3 nucleotides: TGTGCCAGCAGCTCCGGGACTAGCGGCACTTACGAGCAGTACTTC.

This clone was picked up one time. CDR3: CASGRGTGREAFF. CDR3 bases: TGTGCCAGCGGACGAGGGACAGGCCGTGAAGCTTTCTTT. The chain couples TRBV6-6 to TRBJ1-1; 8 bases agree with TRBD1. V lost 8 bases to trimming and J lost 7 bases; unmatched junction nucleotides: 9. CDR3 length equals 13 residues. Germline assignment: CDR1 MNHNY and CDR2 SVGAGI (reference sequence).

The chain uses TRBV2 and TRBJ2-5; D gene unclear. Trimming removed 8 bases at V and 4 bases at J, with 11 bases between. Germline CDR1 reads SNHLY; CDR2 reads FYNNEI. The CDR3 is 12 amino acids. CDR3 residues: CASHEFGETQYF. CDR3 DNA: TGTGCCAGCCATGAGTTTGGAGAGACCCAGTACTTC.

The chain has TRBV4-3 and TRBJ2-5; 8 bases fit TRBD1. The CDR3 loop spans 16 amino acids. Germline loops: CDR1 LGHNA, CDR2 YSLEER. The V gene end was trimmed by 4 bases and the J gene end by 2 bases; junction bases not matched to a gene: 9. CDR3 amino acids: CASSPTGGQTQETQYF. The DNA of the CDR3 is TGCGCCAGCAGCCCTACAGGGGGACAAACACAAGAGACCCAGTACTTC.

The chain employs TRBV20-1 and TRBJ1-6, with D hard to call. The CDR3 is 10 residues long. V was cut by 5 bases and J by 14 bases, with 10 bases left in between. Germline V gives CDR1 DFQATT, CDR2 SNEGSKA (reference sequence). The CDR3 is CSALYSALHF. The CDR3 DNA reads as TGCAGTGCTTTGTATTCGGCCCTCCACTTT.

The J gene is TRBJ2-2, the V gene TRBV5-5, with TRBD2 identical over 7 bases. Trimming removed 2 bases from V and 4 bases from J; junction bases left unmatched: 5. The CDR3 is 15 amino acids. Germline V lookup: CDR1 SGHKS, CDR2 YYEKEE (reference sequence). The CDR3 sequence is CASSLGLVRTGELFF. CDR3 sequence (DNA): TGTGCCAGCAGCTTAGGACTAGTGCGCACCGGGGAGCTGTTTTTT.